This T cell receptor (beta chain) was retrieved from a study of T cells after yellow fever vaccination. The CDR3 contains 15 residues. Losses at the gene ends were 4 bases for V and 2 bases for J; bases not matched to a gene: 5. Of note for this clonotype: What it recognizes is unknown.

The study made its TCR cDNA through 5'RACE template switching. That step introduced a universal primer site along with UMIs. TCRdb processed the 5' RACE reads anew with MiXCR; each CDR3 protein has one entry. The sample has 500,000 to 650,000 distinct CDR3 sequences, approximately 13% seen once; the top ten hold over 11%. The study's findings and limits: Abundant clonotypes from the bulk population could contaminate FACS-sorted repertoires. A weaker secondary response peaked on day 5, the primary on day 15.

The TCR comes from a man aged 30-40 years who received the YFV17D yellow fever vaccine. The chain combines TRBV12-3 or TRBV12-4 with TRBJ1-1; 9 bases are shared with TRBD1. Sequencing used PBMCs, obtained on the day of the yellow fever booster vaccination. The CDR3 sequence: CASSSKGQGNTEAFF. For the CDR3, the DNA is TGTGCCAGCAGTTCAAAGGGACAGGGTAACACTGAAGCTTTCTTT.